Below, one TCR beta chain is given with its context. Antigen unknown. The CDR3 length is 16 residues. Germline CDR1 SGHVS, CDR2 FQNEAQ. V lost 5 bases and J lost 0, with 14 bases in between. The data were taken from a study of CD8 T cells in Susac syndrome. Overall study results and limits: Only a relatively small number of individuals were included in the TCR sequencing and HLA analysis.

The study sequenced TCR beta in blood CD8+ and CD4+ T cells. Negative isolation yielded CD4+ and CD8+ T cells, and FACS enriched TEMRA cells. Random hexamers were used to reverse transcribe roughly 0.45 to 1 ug of RNA. An immunoSEQ multiplex PCR amplified TCR beta CDR3 over 54 Vbeta and 13 Jbeta. TCRdb reprocessed the immunoSEQ multiplex PCR reads via MiXCR and lists one record per CDR3 protein. The data hold fewer than 150,000 distinct CDR3 sequences, with 90% to 95% observed a single time. The source is a human donor with multiple sclerosis. Sequences were obtained from CD4+ T cells from PBMCs. The chain is built from TRBV7-8 and TRBJ1-5; no reliable D call. The chain's CDR3 is CASSLRRTHSNQPQHF. CDR3 nucleotides: TGTGCCAGCAGCCTCCGCAGGACTCATAGCAATCAGCCCCAGCATTTT.